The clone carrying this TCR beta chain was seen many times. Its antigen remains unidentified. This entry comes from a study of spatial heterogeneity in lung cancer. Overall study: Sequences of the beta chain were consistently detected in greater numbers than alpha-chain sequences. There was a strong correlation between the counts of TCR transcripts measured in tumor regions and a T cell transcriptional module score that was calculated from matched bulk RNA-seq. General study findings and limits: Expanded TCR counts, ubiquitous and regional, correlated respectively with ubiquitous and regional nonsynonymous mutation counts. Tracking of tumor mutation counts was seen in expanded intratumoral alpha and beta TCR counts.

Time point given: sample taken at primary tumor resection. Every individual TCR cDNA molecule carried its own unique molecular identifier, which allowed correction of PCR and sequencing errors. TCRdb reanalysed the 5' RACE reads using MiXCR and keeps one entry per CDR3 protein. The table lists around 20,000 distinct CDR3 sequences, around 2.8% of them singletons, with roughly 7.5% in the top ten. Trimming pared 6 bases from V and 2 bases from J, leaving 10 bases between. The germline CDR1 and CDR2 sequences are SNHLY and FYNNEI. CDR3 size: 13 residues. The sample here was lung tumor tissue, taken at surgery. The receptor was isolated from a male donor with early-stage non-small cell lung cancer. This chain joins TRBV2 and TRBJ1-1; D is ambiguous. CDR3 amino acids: CASSPSGNTEAFF. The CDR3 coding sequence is TGTGCCAGCAGCCCATCGGGTAACACTGAAGCTTTCTTT. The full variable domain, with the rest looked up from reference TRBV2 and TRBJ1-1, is EPEVTQTPSHQVTQMGQEVILRCVPISNHLYFYWYRQILGQKVEFLVSFYNNEISEKSEIFDDQFSVERPDGSNFTLKIRSTKLEDSAMYFCASSPSGNTEAFFGQGTRLTVV.